The 10 T cell receptor beta chains given below trace back to one sample, sequenced in a study of a mutant IDH1 vaccine in newly diagnosed glioma. Time point denoted: baseline, week 1 (first vaccination visit). Regarding treatment: pre-vaccination baseline after standard-of-care therapy. Produced via immunoSEQ multiplex PCR; TCRdb's table is partial and in-frame only. The repertoire holds over 75,000 clones, with about four fifths as singletons. This sample comprised PBMCs, obtained from a glioma patient treated with radiotherapy, temozolomide or both. The receptor set was obtained from a man in his forties or fifties with glioma.

This clone was observed a single time. The V and J genes are TRBV28 and TRBJ2-7; D not certain. CDR1 is MDHEN, CDR2 SYDVKM, per germline. V lost 3 bases to trimming and J lost 4 bases, with 4 bases between them. CDR3 size: 11 residues. DNA of the CDR3: TGTGCCAGCAGTTTGCGATACGAGCAGTACTTC. Protein sequence: CASSLRYEQYF. The variable domain in full, with the rest retrieved from reference TRBV28 and TRBJ2-7, is DVKVTQSSRYLVKRTGEKVFLECVQDMDHENMFWYRQDPGLGLRLIYFSYDVKMKEKGDIPEGYSVSREKKERFSLILESASTNQTSMYLCASSLRYEQYFGPGTRLTVT.

The chain has TRBV2 and TRBJ1-1; possible D gene TRBD1, 5 bases. The length of the CDR3 is 13 residues. The germline V gene has CDR1 SNHLY and CDR2 FYNNEI. Trimming took off 4 bases at V and 2 bases at J, with 8 bases between the two ends. The CDR3 reads CASSGQQNTEAFF. CDR3 sequence (DNA): TGTGCCAGCAGTGGACAGCAAAACACTGAAGCTTTCTTT.

This clone appeared a single time. The genes are TRBV28 and TRBJ1-2; TRBD1 aligns across 9 bases. This CDR3 contains 13 residues. Germline assignment: CDR1 MDHEN and CDR2 SYDVKM. Trimming took 6 bases from V and 8 from J; bases not matched to a gene: 7. CDR3 loop: CASSPGQGRGYTF. The DNA for the CDR3 is TGTGCCAGCAGCCCGGGACAGGGCAGAGGCTACACCTTC.

The chain combines TRBV2 with TRBJ2-2; D unclear. CDR3 size: 15 residues. Germline values: CDR1 SNHLY, CDR2 FYNNEI. Deletions cut 1 base from V and 6 bases from J, with 12 bases between. Here the CDR3 reads CASSEGSPRPGELFF. The CDR3 nucleotides are TGTGCCAGCAGTGAAGGCTCACCCAGACCCGGGGAGCTGTTTTTT.

A single count supports this clone. The chain carries TRBV28 and TRBJ2-7; no reliable D call. Between the trimmed V and J ends, which lost 1 base and 3 bases, there was a span of 4 bases. The germline gives CDR1 MDHEN, CDR2 SYDVKM. The CDR3 runs to 12 residues. The CDR3 spells CASSLYFYEQYF. In DNA, the CDR3 is TGTGCCAGCAGTTTATACTTCTACGAGCAGTACTTC.

The J gene is TRBJ2-3, the V gene TRBV7-9; 9 bases are shared with TRBD1. Germline V gene sequence: CDR1 SEHNR, CDR2 FQNEAQ (reference sequence). The ends lost 2 bases at V and 1 base at J; junction bases unmatched: 10. CDR3 length: 18 residues. In DNA, the CDR3 is TGTGCCAGCAGCTTACCAGACAGGGGGATTAGGGGCACAGATACGCAGTATTTT. Amino acids: CASSLPDRGIRGTDTQYF.

V usage is TRBV6-6 and J usage is TRBJ2-7, with D perhaps matching TRBD1 (6 bases). This CDR3 comprises 14 residues. The V end lost 11 bases, the J end lost 1 base, and 18 bases lay between the germline ends. Germline CDR1 reads MNHNY; CDR2 reads SVGAGI (reference sequence). Written as DNA, the CDR3 is TGTGCCGCTCTCGCCGGGACAAATTCCTACGAGCAGTACTTC. It is translated as CAALAGTNSYEQYF.

This rearrangement joins TRBV5-8 to TRBJ1-6; D ambiguous. The V gene's germline CDR1 is SGHTS and CDR2 YDEGEE. Trimming took 1 base from V and 11 from J, leaving 4 bases between them. The CDR3 runs to 11 residues. Here the CDR3 reads CASSLSTPLHF. The CDR3 DNA reads TGTGCCAGCAGCTTGAGTACACCCCTCCACTTT.

This chain joins TRBV28 and TRBJ2-5; TRBD1 matches 9 bases. The CDR3 covers 19 residues. Per germline, CDR1 MDHEN and CDR2 SYDVKM. The V and J ends lost 4 bases and 4 bases, in that order; junction bases with no gene match: 19. The CDR3 DNA reads as TGTGCCAGCAGTTCCACCGTCCCGGGACAGGGTTTTAATGGAGAGACCCAGTACTTC. It is translated as CASSSTVPGQGFNGETQYF.

V gene TRBV10-3 combines with J gene TRBJ2-7, with 13 positions matching TRBD2. The V gene's germline CDR1 is ENHRY and CDR2 SYGVKD. V was pared by 5 bases and J by 4 bases, with 5 bases of the junction left unmatched. This CDR3 is built from 15 residues. The CDR3 sequence is CAISKLAGGTYEQYF. DNA for the CDR3: TGTGCCATCAGTAAACTAGCGGGAGGGACTTACGAGCAGTACTTC.